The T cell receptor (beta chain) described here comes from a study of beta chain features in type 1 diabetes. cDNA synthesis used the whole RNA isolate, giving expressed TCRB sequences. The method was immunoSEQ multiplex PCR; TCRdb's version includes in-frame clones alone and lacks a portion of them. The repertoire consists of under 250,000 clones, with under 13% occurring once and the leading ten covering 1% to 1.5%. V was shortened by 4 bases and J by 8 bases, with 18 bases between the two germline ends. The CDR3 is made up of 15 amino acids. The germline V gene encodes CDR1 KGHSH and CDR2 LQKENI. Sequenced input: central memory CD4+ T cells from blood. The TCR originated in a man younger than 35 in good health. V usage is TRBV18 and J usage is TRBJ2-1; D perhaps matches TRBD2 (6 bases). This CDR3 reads CASSRRDVSVDEQFF. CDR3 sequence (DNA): TGTGCCAGCTCACGGCGGGATGTCTCAGTCGATGAGCAGTTCTTC.